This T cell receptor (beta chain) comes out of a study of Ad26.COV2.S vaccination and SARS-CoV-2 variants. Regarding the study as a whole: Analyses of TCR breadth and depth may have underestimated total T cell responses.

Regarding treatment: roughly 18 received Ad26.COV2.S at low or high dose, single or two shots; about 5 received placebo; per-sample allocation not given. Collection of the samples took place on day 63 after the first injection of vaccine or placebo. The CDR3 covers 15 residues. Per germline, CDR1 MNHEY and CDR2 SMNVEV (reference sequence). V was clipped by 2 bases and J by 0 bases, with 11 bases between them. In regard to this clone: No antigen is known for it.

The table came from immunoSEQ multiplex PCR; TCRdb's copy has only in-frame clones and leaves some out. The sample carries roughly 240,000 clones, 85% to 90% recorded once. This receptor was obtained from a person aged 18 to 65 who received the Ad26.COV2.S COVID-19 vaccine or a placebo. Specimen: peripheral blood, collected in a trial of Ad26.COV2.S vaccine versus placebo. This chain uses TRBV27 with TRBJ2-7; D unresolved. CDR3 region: CASSLAPLSSYEQYF. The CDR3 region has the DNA TGTGCCAGCAGTTTAGCCCCTCTTAGCTCCTACGAGCAGTACTTC.